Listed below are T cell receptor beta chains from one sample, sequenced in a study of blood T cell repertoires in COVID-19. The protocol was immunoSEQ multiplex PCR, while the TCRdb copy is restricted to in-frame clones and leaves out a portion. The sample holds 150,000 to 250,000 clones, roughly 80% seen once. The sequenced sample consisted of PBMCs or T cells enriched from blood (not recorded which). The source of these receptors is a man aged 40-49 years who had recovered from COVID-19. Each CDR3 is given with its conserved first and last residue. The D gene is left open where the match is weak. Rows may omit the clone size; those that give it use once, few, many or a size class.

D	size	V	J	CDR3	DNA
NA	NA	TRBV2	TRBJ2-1	CASSAPGVASYNEQFF	TGTGCCAGCAGTGCCCCGGGGGTTGCGTCCTACAATGAGCAGTTCTTC
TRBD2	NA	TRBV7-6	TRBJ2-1	CASSLGRAGGNEQFF	TGTGCCAGCAGCTTAGGTCGAGCGGGAGGGAATGAGCAGTTCTTC
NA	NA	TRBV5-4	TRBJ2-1	CASSFGTGDEQFF	TGTGCCAGCAGCTTTGGTACGGGAGACGAGCAGTTCTTC
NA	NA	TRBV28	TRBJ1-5	CASSIRVPRGNQPQHF	TGTGCCAGCAGTATCAGGGTCCCGCGGGGGAATCAGCCCCAGCATTTT
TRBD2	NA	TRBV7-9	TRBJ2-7	CASSSYGTSGMTYEQYF	TGTGCCAGCAGCTCTTACGGGACTAGCGGGATGACCTACGAGCAGTACTTC
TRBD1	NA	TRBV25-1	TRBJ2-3	CASSARDRGNVLDTQYF	TGTGCCAGCAGTGCCCGGGACAGGGGAAATGTGTTAGATACGCAGTATTTT
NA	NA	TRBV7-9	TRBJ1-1	CASSSTGTEAFF	TGTGCCAGCAGCTCGACAGGCACTGAAGCTTTCTTT
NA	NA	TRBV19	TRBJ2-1	CASSVSGRYNEQFF	TGTGCCAGTAGTGTTAGCGGACGCTACAATGAGCAGTTCTTC
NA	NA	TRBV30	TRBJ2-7	CAWSVWGRGIIYEQYF	TGTGCCTGGAGTGTTTGGGGCCGAGGTATTATTTACGAGCAGTACTTC
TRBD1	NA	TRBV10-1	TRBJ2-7	CASSSGTGFGGSYEQYF	TGCGCCAGCAGCTCCGGGACAGGGTTTGGTGGATCCTACGAGCAGTACTTC
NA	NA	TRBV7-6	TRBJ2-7	CASSLARQGLPEQYF	TGTGCCAGCAGCTTAGCGCGGCAGGGCCTTCCCGAGCAGTACTTC
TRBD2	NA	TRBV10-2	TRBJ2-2	CASRGQAGGGTGELFF	TGCGCCAGCAGGGGGCAAGCGGGAGGGGGCACCGGGGAGCTGTTTTTT
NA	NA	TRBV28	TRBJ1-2	CASSPAAVSLTFYGYTF	TGTGCCAGCAGTCCGGCGGCAGTTTCCCTTACATTCTATGGCTACACCTTC
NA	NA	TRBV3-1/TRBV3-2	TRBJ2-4	CASSSVGLAKNIQYF	TGTGCCAGCAGCTCCGTGGGGCTCGCCAAAAACATTCAGTACTTC
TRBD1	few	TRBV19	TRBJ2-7	CASSIRRTGGYEQYF	TGTGCCAGTAGTATCCGTAGGACAGGGGGATACGAGCAGTACTTC
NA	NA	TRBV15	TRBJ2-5	CATSRVDGETQYF	TGTGCCACCAGCAGAGTAGATGGAGAGACCCAGTACTTC